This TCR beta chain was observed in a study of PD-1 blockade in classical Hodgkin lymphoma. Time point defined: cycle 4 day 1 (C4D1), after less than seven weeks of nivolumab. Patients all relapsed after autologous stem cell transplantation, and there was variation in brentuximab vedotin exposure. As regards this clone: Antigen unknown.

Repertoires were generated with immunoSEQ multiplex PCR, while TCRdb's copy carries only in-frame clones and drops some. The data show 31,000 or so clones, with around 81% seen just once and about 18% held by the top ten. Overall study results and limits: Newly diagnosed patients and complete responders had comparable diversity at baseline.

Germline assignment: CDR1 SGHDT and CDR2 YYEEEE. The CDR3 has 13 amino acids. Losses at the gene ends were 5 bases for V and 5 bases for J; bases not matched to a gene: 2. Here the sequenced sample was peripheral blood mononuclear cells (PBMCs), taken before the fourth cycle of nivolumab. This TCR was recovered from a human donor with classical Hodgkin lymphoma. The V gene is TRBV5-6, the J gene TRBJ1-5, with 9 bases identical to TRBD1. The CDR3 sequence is CASSWDRDQPQHF. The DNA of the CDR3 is TGTGCCAGCAGTTGGGACAGGGATCAGCCCCAGCATTTT. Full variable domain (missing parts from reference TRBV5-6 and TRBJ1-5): DAGVTQSPTHLIKTRGQQVTLRCSPKSGHDTVSWYQQALGQGPQFIFQYYEEEERQRGNFPDRFSGHQFPNYSSELNVNALLLGDSALYLCASSWDRDQPQHFGDGTRLSIL.